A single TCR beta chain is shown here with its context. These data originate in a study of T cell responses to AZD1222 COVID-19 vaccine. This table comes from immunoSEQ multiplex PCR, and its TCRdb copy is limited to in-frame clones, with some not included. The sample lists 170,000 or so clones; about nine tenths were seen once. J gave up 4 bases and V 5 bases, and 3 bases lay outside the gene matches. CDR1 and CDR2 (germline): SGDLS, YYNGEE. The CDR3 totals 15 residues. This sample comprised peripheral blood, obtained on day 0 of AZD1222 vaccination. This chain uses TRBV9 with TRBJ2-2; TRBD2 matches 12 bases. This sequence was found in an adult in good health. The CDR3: CASRGLAGTTGELFF. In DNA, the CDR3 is TGTGCCAGCAGGGGACTAGCGGGCACCACCGGGGAGCTGTTTTTT. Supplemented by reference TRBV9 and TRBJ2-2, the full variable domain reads DSGVTQTPKHLITATGQRVTLRCSPRSGDLSVYWYQQSLDQGLQFLIQYYNGEERAKGNILERFSAQQFPDLHSELNLSSLELGDSALYFCASRGLAGTTGELFFGEGSRLTVL.